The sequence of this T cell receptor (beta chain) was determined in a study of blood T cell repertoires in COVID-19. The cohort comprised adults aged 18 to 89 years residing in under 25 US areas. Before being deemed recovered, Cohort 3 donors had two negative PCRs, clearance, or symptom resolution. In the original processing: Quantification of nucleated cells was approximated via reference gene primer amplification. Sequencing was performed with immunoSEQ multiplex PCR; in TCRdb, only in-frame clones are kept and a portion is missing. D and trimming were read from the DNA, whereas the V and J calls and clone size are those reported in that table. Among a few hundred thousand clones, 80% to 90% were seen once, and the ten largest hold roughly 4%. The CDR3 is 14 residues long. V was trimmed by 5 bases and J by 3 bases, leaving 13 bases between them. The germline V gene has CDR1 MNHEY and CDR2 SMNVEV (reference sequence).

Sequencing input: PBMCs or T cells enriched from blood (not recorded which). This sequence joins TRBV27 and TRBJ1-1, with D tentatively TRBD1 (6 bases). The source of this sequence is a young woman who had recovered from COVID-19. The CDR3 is CASSPNDRYTEAFF. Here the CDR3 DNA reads TGTGCCAGCAGTCCCAATGACAGGTACACTGAAGCTTTCTTT.